The present T cell receptor beta chain was sequenced within a study of blood T cell repertoires in COVID-19. Across the study: Spain, Italy and the United States supplied samples that represented acute and convalescent COVID-19. T cells, B-cell-depleted T cells, or PBMCs supplied cDNA or gDNA.

Authors' analysis steps: It was from reference gene primer amplification that nucleated cell counts were estimated. Produced via immunoSEQ multiplex PCR; TCRdb's table is partial and in-frame only. That table furnishes V, J and clone size, whereas the DNA furnished D and trimming. The top ten clones hold around 1.1% of a sample with approximately 120,000 clones, 85% to 90% of them seen once. The receptor was derived from a human donor in a cohort sampled during active COVID-19. Sequencing was done on a sample of peripheral blood.

CDR3: CATQTSGGPHYEQYF. The CDR3 nucleotides are TGTGCGACTCAGACCTCCGGGGGGCCCCACTACGAGCAGTACTTC. This chain uses TRBV19 with TRBJ2-7, with D tentatively TRBD2 (7 bases). CDR1 is LNHDA and CDR2 is SQIVND in the germline V gene (reference sequence). This CDR3 region has 15 residues.